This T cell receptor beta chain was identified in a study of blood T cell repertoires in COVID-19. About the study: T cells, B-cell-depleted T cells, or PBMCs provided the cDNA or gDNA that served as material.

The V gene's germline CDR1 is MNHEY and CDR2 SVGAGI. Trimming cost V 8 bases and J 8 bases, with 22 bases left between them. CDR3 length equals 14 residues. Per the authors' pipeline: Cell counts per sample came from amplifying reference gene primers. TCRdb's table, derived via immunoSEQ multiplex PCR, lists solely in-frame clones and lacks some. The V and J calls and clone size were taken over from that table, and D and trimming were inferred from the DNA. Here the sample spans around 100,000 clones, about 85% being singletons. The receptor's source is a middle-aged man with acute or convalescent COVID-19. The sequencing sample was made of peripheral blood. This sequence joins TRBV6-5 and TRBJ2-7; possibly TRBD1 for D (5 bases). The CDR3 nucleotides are TGTGCCAGCTGCATGGGGTGGGGCTCCGCTCAGCAGTACTTC. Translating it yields CASCMGWGSAQQYF.